A selection of T cell receptor beta chains follows, all from one sample in a study of regulatory T cells in long-lasting Graves disease. TCRdb called the multiplex PCR reads again in MiXCR, with one record for every CDR3 protein. The profile shows 300,000 to 500,000 distinct CDR3 sequences, about 20% of them singletons. The sequenced sample was peripheral blood mononuclear cells (PBMCs), obtained when the disease was refractory, from a patient treated with antithyroid drugs. The receptors here all came from a female donor with Graves disease. CDR3s include the opening cysteine and the closing phenylalanine or tryptophan. A D gene is named only where the DNA matches it firmly. The size entry is marked missing in some rows and otherwise reads once, few, many or a size class.

v_gene	abundance	d_gene	j_gene	CDR3nt	CDR3aa
TRBV12-3/TRBV12-4	many	.	TRBJ2-2	TGTGCCAGCAGTTCGCAGATACAGGGTGGCGGGGAGCTGTTTTTT	CASSSQIQGGGELFF
TRBV19	.	.	TRBJ2-5	TGTGCCAGTAGTATAACTAACGCAGAGACCCAGTACTTC	CASSITNAETQYF
TRBV6-5	.	.	TRBJ1-6	TGTGCCAGCAGTTACGGTGGACCTTGGGATTCACCCCTCCACTTT	CASSYGGPWDSPLHF
TRBV3-1	many	.	TRBJ2-7	TGTGCCAGCAGCCCCCAGGGCCTCGAGCAGTACTTC	CASSPQGLEQYF
TRBV2	once	.	TRBJ2-2	TGTGCCAGCAGTGAAGCGCTTCGAGGGTCCGGGGAGCTGTTTTTT	CASSEALRGSGELFF
TRBV6-1	.	.	TRBJ1-2	TGTGCCAGCAGTGCGGGGGGTGACCCGGGACAAAGGCGCTACACCTTC	CASSAGGDPGQRRYTF
TRBV11-1	many	TRBD1	TRBJ2-7	TGTGCCAGCAGCTTCACCGGGACAGCCTCCTACGAGCAGTACTTC	CASSFTGTASYEQYF
TRBV20-1	.	.	TRBJ2-2	TGCAGTGCTAGAGATCAACCCACCGGGGAGCTGTTTTTT	CSARDQPTGELFF
TRBV6-1	.	TRBD1	TRBJ2-4	TGTGCCAGCAGTGATGGGCTGGGACAGGGCAAAAACATTCAGTACTTC	CASSDGLGQGKNIQYF
TRBV15	few	TRBD2	TRBJ2-5	TGTGCCACCAGCAGAGATCGGGGAGCGGGAGGACAAGAGACCCAGTACTTC	CATSRDRGAGGQETQYF
TRBV7-8	few	.	TRBJ2-2	TGTGCCAGCAGCTTAGTAGTGAATGCCAACACCGGGGAGCTGTTTTTT	CASSLVVNANTGELFF
TRBV7-6	few	.	TRBJ1-1	TGTGCCAGCAGCTTGGCCCAATCGAGGGGTTCTGAAGCTTTCTTT	CASSLAQSRGSEAFF
TRBV20-1	few	.	TRBJ1-5	TGCAGTGCTAGTACAGAACCCCATCAGCCCCAGCATTTT	CSASTEPHQPQHF
TRBV29-1	.	TRBD1	TRBJ1-1	TGCAGCGTTGAAGAAAGACAGGGTTGGGATGGTGAAGCTTTCTTT	CSVEERQGWDGEAFF
TRBV4-1	.	TRBD2	TRBJ2-3	TGCGCCAGCAGCCAAGATGCCACTAGCGGGTTCGCAGATACGCAGTATTTT	CASSQDATSGFADTQYF
TRBV20-1	many	.	TRBJ2-5	TGCAGTGCTAGAGATCCTCAGGGGGGGGAGACCCAGTACTTC	CSARDPQGGETQYF
TRBV10-3	many	TRBD1	TRBJ1-2	TGTGCCATCACCCCGGACAGGGCTTATGGCTACACCTTC	CAITPDRAYGYTF
TRBV3-1	many	.	TRBJ1-6	TGTGCCAGCAGCCAAGAGACCCTTAGTCCTTCACCCCTCCACTTT	CASSQETLSPSPLHF
TRBV19	.	TRBD2	TRBJ2-5	TGTGCCAGTAGTATAACCAGCGGGAGGGCCCGGGAGACCCAGTACTTC	CASSITSGRARETQYF
TRBV15	few	TRBD2	TRBJ2-7	TGTGCCACCAGCAGTGCCCTAGCGGTTACCTACGAGCAGTACTTC	CATSSALAVTYEQYF
TRBV12-3/TRBV12-4	many	.	TRBJ1-2	TGTGCCAGCAGCCTTGACGGCGGCTATGGCTACACCTTC	CASSLDGGYGYTF
TRBV18	.	.	TRBJ2-5	TGTGCCAGCTCACCTAAGCGGGAGACCCAGTACTTC	CASSPKRETQYF
TRBV24-1	many	.	TRBJ1-2	TGTGCCACCAGTGATACCGGACAGTACTATGGCTACACCTTC	CATSDTGQYYGYTF
TRBV25-1	many	.	TRBJ1-1	TGTGCCAGCAGCGAATCTGGCCAGATGAACACTGAAGCTTTCTTT	CASSESGQMNTEAFF
TRBV2	many	.	TRBJ1-4	TGTGCCAGCGGGCGAGGGCAGGCGTTCAGGGCAACCAATGAAAAACTGTTTTTT	CASGRGQAFRATNEKLFF
TRBV19	few	TRBD2	TRBJ2-5	TGTGCCAGTAGTTGGCTAGCGGGAGTATCGGAGACCCAGTACTTC	CASSWLAGVSETQYF
TRBV12-3/TRBV12-4	once	.	TRBJ2-2	TGTGCCAGCAGTTTAGGAATGTTAGCCGGGGAGCTGTTTTTT	CASSLGMLAGELFF
TRBV5-1	.	.	TRBJ2-2	TGCGCCAGCAGCCTGATGGGGACTGACACCGGGGAGCTGTTTTTT	CASSLMGTDTGELFF
TRBV6-5	.	TRBD1	TRBJ1-2	TGTGCCAGCAGTTACTCTGGGACAGTAGACTATGGCTACACCTTC	CASSYSGTVDYGYTF
TRBV12-3/TRBV12-4	many	TRBD1	TRBJ1-1	TGTTCCAGCAGTCCCCGACAGGGGGACACTGAAGCTTTCTTT	CSSSPRQGDTEAFF
TRBV11-2	few	.	TRBJ2-3	TGTGCCAGCAGCTTACTTGCGGGATCTTACACAGATACGCAGTATTTT	CASSLLAGSYTDTQYF
TRBV6-5	many	.	TRBJ1-6	TGTGCCAGCAGTTACCAGGGCCCGAGCCAGGCCCTCCACTTT	CASSYQGPSQALHF
TRBV2	few	.	TRBJ2-3	TGTGCCAGCAGTGACAGAACCGGCACAGATACGCAGTATTTT	CASSDRTGTDTQYF
TRBV29-1	.	.	TRBJ1-1	TGCAGCGTTATCTGGGCGAACACTGAAGCTTTCTTT	CSVIWANTEAFF